The 18 T cell receptor beta chains listed next were all sequenced from one sample in a study of T cells in Graves' hyperthyroidism and ophthalmopathy. Amplification yielded TCR beta CDR3 regions, with RNA transcripts as the source. First-round RT-PCR of the TCR CDR3 relied on the HTBI primer set. Using its own MiXCR run on the multiplex PCR reads, TCRdb lists one record per CDR3 protein. The top ten hold approximately 50% of the sample, which has some 210,000 distinct CDR3 sequences, roughly a sixth seen once. Sequenced sample: blood. These receptors originate from a man between 45 and 60 years old with Graves' hyperthyroidism.

This clonotype was recorded many times. The chain employs TRBV20-1 and TRBJ2-7; no clear D gene. Germline V gene data show CDR1 as DFQATT and CDR2 as SNEGSKA (reference sequence). This CDR3 spans 13 amino acids. Trimming pared 0 bases from V and 4 bases from J, leaving 10 bases between. CDR3 region: CSARDPGPYEQYF. The CDR3 DNA follows: TGCAGTGCTAGAGATCCCGGACCGTACGAGCAGTACTTC.

The J gene is TRBJ2-3, the V gene TRBV6-6; D is perhaps TRBD1 (5 bases). Trimming cost V 2 bases and J 7 bases, with 10 bases left between them. There are 13 residues in the CDR3. CDR1 and CDR2 from the germline V gene are MNHNY and SVGAGI (reference sequence). The CDR3 DNA is TGTGCCAGCAGTTACAGGGGTCGGAATACGCAGTATTTT. Its protein product is CASSYRGRNTQYF.

V and J are TRBV11-2 and TRBJ1-6; 9 nucleotides agree with TRBD1. Germline V CDR1 and CDR2: SGHAT, FQNNGV. V gave up 5 bases and J gave up 13 bases; unmatched junction bases: 9. The CDR3 is 14 amino acids. CDR3 nucleotides: TGTGCCAGCAGCGTAGCGGGACAGGGATCGCCCCTCCACTTT. Amino acids: CASSVAGQGSPLHF. Full variable domain (rest looked up from reference TRBV11-2 and TRBJ1-6): EAGVAQSPRYKIIEKRQSVAFWCNPISGHATLYWYQQILGQGPKLLIQFQNNGVVDDSQLPKDRFSAERLKGVDSTLKIQPAKLEDSAVYLCASSVAGQGSPLHFGNGTRLTVT.

V gene TRBV6-1 combines with J gene TRBJ2-1, with D tentatively TRBD2 (6 bases). The CDR3 sequence is 16 residues long. Trimming cost V 1 base and J 1 base, with 11 bases left between them. CDR1 is MNHNS, CDR2 SASEGT, per germline. CDR3: CASSEGWLASYNEQFF. The CDR3, as DNA: TGTGCCAGCAGTGAAGGCTGGCTAGCGTCCTACAATGAGCAGTTCTTC.

This clonotype qualifies as large. This chain connects TRBV11-2 to TRBJ2-5; possibly TRBD1 for D (5 bases). The V end lost 0 bases, the J end lost 9 bases, and 8 bases lay between the germline ends. This CDR3 is 12 amino acids long. Germline V lookup: CDR1 SGHAT, CDR2 FQNNGV. CDR3 protein: CASSLDGAPQYF. The CDR3 DNA reads TGTGCCAGCAGCTTAGATGGGGCGCCCCAGTACTTC.

The V gene is TRBV5-6, the J gene TRBJ1-2, with no clear D. V was shortened by 0 bases and J by 3 bases, with 9 bases between the two germline ends. Germline-derived CDR1 and CDR2 are SGHDT and YYEEEE. The CDR3 runs 14 residues. The CDR3 spells CASSLVGSYYGYTF. For the CDR3, the DNA is TGTGCCAGCAGCTTGGTAGGGTCCTACTATGGCTACACCTTC.

This clonotype has a count of ten or more. This chain connects TRBV15 to TRBJ1-1; TRBD1 matches at 8 bases. Germline CDR1 is LNHNV and CDR2 is YYDKDF (reference sequence). Germline trimming cut 4 bases from V and 7 bases from J; bases unmatched to any gene: 5. The CDR3 spans 13 residues. CDR3 sequence reads: CATSIDRGGEAFF. CDR3 sequence (DNA): TGTGCCACCAGCATCGACAGGGGTGGTGAAGCTTTCTTT. Combining the CDR3 with reference TRBV15 and TRBJ1-1 gives the whole variable domain DAMVIQNPRYQVTQFGKPVTLSCSQTLNHNVMYWYQQKSSQAPKLLFHYYDKDFNNEADTPDNFQSRRPNTSFCFLDIRSPGLGDTAMYLCATSIDRGGEAFFGQGTRLTVV.

A remark on this clonotype: This may be a read error, as it is one base from a much larger clone. The CDR3 ends on some other residue instead of the conserved phenylalanine or tryptophan, so this is likely a read error. J is TRBJ2-3 and V is TRBV12-5; 7 nucleotides line up with TRBD2. J gave up 4 bases and V 3 bases, and 7 bases lay outside the gene matches. The germline V gene has CDR1 LGHNT and CDR2 FRNRAP. The CDR3 is 15 residues long. CDR3 coding DNA: TGTGCTAGTGGTTTTATGGCGGGAGTATCAGATACGCAGTATTCT. Translating gives CASGFMAGVSDTQYS.

This clonotype was picked up many times. The chain joins TRBV6-2 or TRBV6-3 to TRBJ2-7; the D is unclear. Per germline, CDR1 MNHEY and CDR2 SVGEGT. The CDR3 covers 13 residues. V gave up 8 bases and J gave up 3 bases, with 14 bases separating them. The CDR3 DNA reads TGTGCCAGCCCAGATGCTCCCTTCTACGAGCAGTACTTC. Translation: CASPDAPFYEQYF.

This clonotype was seen many times. The chain combines TRBV28 with TRBJ2-2; perhaps TRBD2 as D (5 bases). This CDR3 contains 14 residues. V was shortened by 5 bases and J by 3 bases, with 10 bases between the two germline ends. CDR1 is MDHEN, CDR2 SYDVKM, per germline. The CDR3 sequence: CASSPDWDTGELFF. The CDR3 nucleotides read TGTGCCAGCAGTCCGGACTGGGACACCGGGGAGCTGTTTTTT. Looking up the rest from reference TRBV28 and TRBJ2-2 gives the full variable domain: DVKVTQSSRYLVKRTGEKVFLECVQDMDHENMFWYRQDPGLGLRLIYFSYDVKMKEKGDIPEGYSVSREKKERFSLILESASTNQTSMYLCASSPDWDTGELFFGEGSRLTVL.

This clonotype was counted many times. V gene TRBV5-5 combines with J gene TRBJ1-1; no reliable D call. CDR3 length: 14 residues. The ends were cut back, 4 bases at V and 4 bases at J, with 14 bases in the middle. The germline gives CDR1 SGHKS, CDR2 YYEKEE (reference sequence). This CDR3 is CASSTVQRSTEAFF. The DNA of the CDR3 is TGTGCCAGCAGCACCGTCCAGAGGAGCACTGAAGCTTTCTTT.

This clonotype came up many times. The chain combines TRBV12-5 with TRBJ1-1; unclear D gene. The CDR3 has 14 amino acids. Germline V gene lookup returns CDR1 LGHNT and CDR2 FRNRAP. The V and J ends lost 4 bases and 4 bases respectively, with 13 bases between them. CDR3 DNA sequence: TGTGCTAGTGGTTCCGTGGCCAGCCTCACTGAAGCTTTCTTT. Translated, it gives CASGSVASLTEAFF.

On this clonotype: At one of its ends the junction is not consistent with the germline gene, which may arise from a read error. The V call is TRBV13, the J call TRBJ1-4; tentatively, D is TRBD1 (5 bases). Germline V gene lookup returns CDR1 PRHDT and CDR2 FYEKMQ (reference sequence). CDR3 length: 14 residues. Here the CDR3 reads CASSLDRVTEKLFF. CDR3 DNA sequence: TGCGCCAGCAGCCTAGACAGAGTTACCGAAAAACTGTTTTTT.

The chain has TRBV29-1 and TRBJ1-1; D gene uncertain. CDR1 and CDR2 from the germline V gene are SQVTM and ANQGSEA. CDR3 length equals 13 residues. The V end was cut by 2 bases, the J end by 7 bases, with 14 bases between. CDR3 loop: CSVEHTISREAFF. CDR3 coding DNA: TGCAGCGTTGAACATACCATTTCGCGTGAAGCTTTCTTT.

This clonotype has ten or more counts. This chain joins TRBV7-9 and TRBJ2-7, with 12 bases that match TRBD2. V dropped 4 bases and J dropped 2; count of bases not matched to a gene: 12. CDR3 length equals 18 residues. The germline CDR1 and CDR2 sequences are SEHNR and FQNEAQ (reference sequence). The CDR3 bases are TGTGCCAGCAGCTCGAGCCGGCTAGCGGGAGGGTCCCCCTACGAGCAGTACTTC. Translated: CASSSSRLAGGSPYEQYF.

The table lists this clonotype with many counts. The V gene is TRBV6-1, the J gene TRBJ2-5; D assignment may be TRBD1 or TRBD2 (5 bases each). The germline V gene has CDR1 MNHNS and CDR2 SASEGT. The CDR3 loop spans 15 amino acids. Trimming left V 6 bases short and J 1 base short, with 15 bases between. The CDR3, as DNA: TGTGCCAGCAGCCCCTACGGGACGTTCCAAGAGACCCAGTACTTC. Its protein product is CASSPYGTFQETQYF.

This clonotype was recorded many times. The chain combines TRBV27 with TRBJ2-4; the D is unclear. This CDR3 region has 11 residues. Germline V gene data show CDR1 as MNHEY and CDR2 as SMNVEV (reference sequence). V was trimmed by 5 bases and J by 8 bases, leaving 7 bases between them. CDR3 sequence (DNA): TGTGCCAGCAGTATAGGAGACATTCAGTACTTC. It is translated as CASSIGDIQYF.

This clonotype has a count of ten or more. This sequence joins TRBV9 and TRBJ2-1, with TRBD1 matching over 7 bases. This CDR3 spans 15 amino acids. V gave up 0 bases and J gave up 0 bases; unmatched junction bases: 0. The germline gives CDR1 SGDLS, CDR2 YYNGEE. The CDR3: CASSVEGASYNEQFF. The CDR3 DNA sequence: TGTGCCAGCAGCGTAGAGGGGGCCTCCTACAATGAGCAGTTCTTC.